These 19 T cell receptor beta chains share one sample of origin, sequenced in a study of blood T cell repertoires in COVID-19. Sequencing was performed with immunoSEQ multiplex PCR; in TCRdb, only in-frame clones are kept and a portion is missing. The data contain about 59,000 clones, 70% to 80% of them singletons. Sequencing input: peripheral blood. Receptors were obtained from a man aged 55 to 70 with acute or convalescent COVID-19.

This chain connects TRBV29-1 to TRBJ2-2; D is possibly TRBD2 (6 bases). The V end was cut by 5 bases, the J end by 8 bases, with 12 bases between. Germline V gene sequence: CDR1 SQVTM, CDR2 ANQGSEA. The CDR3 extends over 12 amino acids. CDR3 residues: CSVSLAGGELFF. CDR3 DNA: TGCAGCGTTTCACTAGCCGGTGGGGAGCTGTTTTTT.

This chain connects TRBV28 to TRBJ1-5; no firm D call. The CDR3 spans 12 residues. The ends were cut back, 3 bases at V and 7 bases at J, with 7 bases in the middle. Per germline, CDR1 MDHEN and CDR2 SYDVKM. The CDR3 bases are TGTGCCAGCAGTTTTAGTCGACAGCCCCAGCATTTT. Protein sequence: CASSFSRQPQHF.

This rearrangement joins TRBV7-3 to TRBJ2-1; a possible D gene is TRBD2 (5 bases). V lost 6 bases and J 0 bases, leaving 12 bases between the germline ends. The CDR3 contains 15 residues. CDR1 SGHTA and CDR2 FQGTGA come from the germline V gene. CDR3 protein: CASSLHGGSYNEQFF. CDR3 nucleotide sequence: TGTGCCAGCAGTTTACACGGAGGCTCCTACAATGAGCAGTTCTTC.

Turning to this clone: Distinct nucleotide sequences in the sample also encode this CDR3. V gene TRBV28 combines with J gene TRBJ1-2; TRBD1 might be the D (5 bases). The V and J ends lost 5 bases and 4 bases respectively, with 8 bases between them. The germline V gene encodes CDR1 MDHEN and CDR2 SYDVKM. The CDR3 has 12 residues. The CDR3 bases are TGTGCCAGCAGTCTGGGGCTCTATGGCTACACCTTC. Amino acids: CASSLGLYGYTF.

The V call is TRBV18, the J call TRBJ2-7; 8 bases fit TRBD2. CDR1 is KGHSH and CDR2 is LQKENI in the germline V gene. This CDR3 region has 15 residues. Trimming at V came to 5 bases and at J to 5 bases, leaving 11 bases not matched to a gene. The CDR3 DNA is TGTGCCAGCTCAGCCCTAGCGGGCACGCCACACGAGCAGTACTTC. Residues: CASSALAGTPHEQYF.

This clone is categorized as medium-sized. V gene TRBV28 combines with J gene TRBJ1-2; D perhaps matches TRBD1 (5 bases). Germline values: CDR1 MDHEN, CDR2 SYDVKM. This CDR3 has 13 residues. V shed 6 bases and J shed 3 bases, with 11 bases lying between them. The CDR3 protein is CASRSRGDYGYTF. The CDR3 bases are TGTGCCAGCAGGTCTCGGGGGGACTATGGCTACACCTTC.

The genes are TRBV6-1 and TRBJ1-6; D remains unclear. V was trimmed by 2 bases and J by 10 bases, leaving 18 bases between them. The CDR3 covers 16 residues. Per germline, CDR1 MNHNS and CDR2 SASEGT. CDR3 residues: CASSERGPNLGSPLHF. CDR3 in DNA: TGTGCCAGCAGTGAAAGAGGCCCAAACCTAGGCTCACCCCTCCACTTT.

The rearrangement joins TRBV6-5 to TRBJ1-6; the D is unclear. Germline V lookup: CDR1 MNHEY, CDR2 SVGAGI. Trimming stripped 7 bases from V and 0 bases from J, with 4 bases between. The length of the CDR3 is 13 residues. CDR3 amino acids: CASTSSYNSPLHF. Here the CDR3 DNA reads TGTGCCAGCACTAGCTCCTATAATTCACCCCTCCACTTT.

V gene TRBV3-1 (or the pseudogene TRBV3-2) combines with J gene TRBJ2-4; D is unclear. The V gene's germline CDR1 is LGHDT and CDR2 YNNKEL (reference sequence). V lost 5 bases and J lost 4, with 21 bases in between. The CDR3 runs 17 residues. CDR3 amino acids: CASSVTRPICKKNIQYF. CDR3 nucleotides: TGTGCCAGCAGCGTGACACGTCCCATTTGCAAAAAAAACATTCAGTACTTC.

On this clone itself: The junction differs from germline at one of its ends, possibly a read error. This chain joins TRBV12-3 or TRBV12-4 and TRBJ1-3; 9 nucleotides line up with TRBD1. The CDR3 totals 11 residues. The CDR3 DNA sequence: TGTGCCAGCAGGGACAGGGGACCCCCTGGTTTT. Amino acid sequence: CASRDRGPPGF.

The chain combines TRBV19 with TRBJ2-1, with D maybe TRBD2 (7 bases). This CDR3 contains 18 residues. Germline loops: CDR1 LNHDA, CDR2 SQIVND (reference sequence). V was clipped by 0 bases and J by 4 bases, with 19 bases between them. CDR3 sequence reads: CASSIDLASGGGYNEQFF. In DNA, the CDR3 is TGTGCCAGTAGTATAGACCTCGCTAGCGGAGGGGGGTACAATGAGCAGTTCTTC. The whole variable domain, remainder taken from reference TRBV19 and TRBJ2-1, is DGGITQSPKYLFRKEGQNVTLSCEQNLNHDAMYWYRQDPGQGLRLIYYSQIVNDFQKGDIAEGYSVSREKKESFPLTVTSAQKNPTAFYLCASSIDLASGGGYNEQFFGPGTRLTVL.

This rearrangement joins TRBV5-4 to TRBJ2-3; the D gene is possibly TRBD1 (6 bases). CDR3 length: 15 residues. The V gene lost 0 bases and the J gene lost 5 bases, with 13 bases spanning the gap. The germline gives CDR1 SGHNT, CDR2 YYREEE (reference sequence). CDR3 in DNA: TGTGCCAGCAGCTTGGGGCAGGGGACCGGAGATACGCAGTATTTT. It specifies CASSLGQGTGDTQYF.

This clone was detected once. CDR3 sequence (DNA): TGTGCCAGCAGTTCACAGACAAGGGGTTATGATTCACCCCTCCACTTT. It encodes CASSSQTRGYDSPLHF. V usage is TRBV28 and J usage is TRBJ1-6; tentatively, D is TRBD1 (5 bases). CDR3 length: 16 amino acids. Per the germline V gene, CDR1 is MDHEN and CDR2 is SYDVKM. Trimming stripped 4 bases from V and 8 bases from J, with 18 bases between.

This chain uses TRBV11-2 with TRBJ1-3; D call uncertain. Trimming took off 7 bases at V and 2 bases at J, with 18 bases between the two ends. The CDR3 runs to 16 residues. Germline assignment: CDR1 SGHAT and CDR2 FQNNGV. This CDR3 is CASTPSPGGPGNTIYF. Written as DNA, the CDR3 is TGTGCCAGCACCCCATCTCCAGGAGGACCTGGAAACACCATATATTTT. Supplemented by reference TRBV11-2 and TRBJ1-3, the full variable domain reads EAGVAQSPRYKIIEKRQSVAFWCNPISGHATLYWYQQILGQGPKLLIQFQNNGVVDDSQLPKDRFSAERLKGVDSTLKIQPAKLEDSAVYLCASTPSPGGPGNTIYFGEGSWLTVV.

The rearrangement joins TRBV2 to TRBJ2-7, with 10 nucleotides matching TRBD2. Trimming cost V 6 bases and J 9 bases; bases outside gene matches: 11. The germline V gene encodes CDR1 SNHLY and CDR2 FYNNEI. CDR3 length: 14 amino acids. The CDR3 loop is CASSSVASGSGQYF. CDR3 in DNA: TGTGCCAGCAGCAGCGTGGCTAGCGGGAGCGGGCAGTACTTC.

The chain joins TRBV4-1 to TRBJ2-5, with 7 bases aligning to TRBD2. The V segment lost 5 bases and the J segment 1 base; nucleotides outside the gene matches: 7. Germline loops: CDR1 MGHRA, CDR2 YSYEKL. The CDR3 runs 15 residues. This CDR3 reads CASSKGTGGQETQYF. CDR3 bases: TGCGCCAGCAGCAAGGGAACGGGGGGCCAAGAGACCCAGTACTTC.

This clone was recorded only once. V usage is TRBV9 and J usage is TRBJ2-1; TRBD1 agrees at 8 bases. After removal of 3 bases from V and 3 bases from J, the junction contained 5 bases not matched to a gene. CDR3 length: 15 residues. Germline V gene sequence: CDR1 SGDLS, CDR2 YYNGEE. The CDR3 bases are TGTGCCAGCAGCGCCCAGACAGGGGACTACAATGAGCAGTTCTTC. It translates to CASSAQTGDYNEQFF.

The J gene is TRBJ1-2, the V gene TRBV18; the D gene is possibly TRBD1 (6 bases). With 4 bases removed from V and 6 bases from J, the gap between germline ends came to 12 bases. The CDR3 has 13 residues. Germline V gene lookup returns CDR1 KGHSH and CDR2 LQKENI. The CDR3 coding sequence is TGTGCCAGCTCACTCGACAGGTTGGATGGCTACACCTTC. This sequence encodes CASSLDRLDGYTF.

The chain carries TRBV19 and TRBJ1-5; D may be TRBD1 (6 bases). V was shortened by 8 bases and J by 4 bases, with 9 bases between the two germline ends. The length of the CDR3 is 12 residues. From germline, CDR1 is LNHDA and CDR2 SQIVND (reference sequence). This CDR3 is CASAQGNQPQHF. CDR3 bases: TGTGCCAGTGCCCAGGGGAATCAGCCCCAGCATTTT. The entire variable domain, with the rest obtained from reference TRBV19 and TRBJ1-5, is as follows: DGGITQSPKYLFRKEGQNVTLSCEQNLNHDAMYWYRQDPGQGLRLIYYSQIVNDFQKGDIAEGYSVSREKKESFPLTVTSAQKNPTAFYLCASAQGNQPQHFGDGTRLSIL.